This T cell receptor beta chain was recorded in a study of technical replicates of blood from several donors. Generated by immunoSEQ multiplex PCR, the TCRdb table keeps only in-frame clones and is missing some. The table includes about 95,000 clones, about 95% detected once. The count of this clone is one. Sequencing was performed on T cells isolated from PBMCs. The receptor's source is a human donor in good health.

This CDR3 reads CASSQSGTPSGEQYF. The CDR3 bases are TGCGCCAGCAGCCAATCAGGGACTCCCTCGGGCGAGCAGTACTTC. The V call is TRBV4-3, the J call TRBJ2-7; D perhaps matches TRBD2 (6 bases). From germline, CDR1 is LGHNA and CDR2 YSLEER. CDR3 size: 15 residues. The V end lost 2 bases, the J end lost 6 bases, and 17 bases lay between the germline ends.